Listed below are T cell receptor beta chains from one sample, sequenced in a study of shared clonotypes between healthy human individuals. The repertoire was sequenced with immunoSEQ multiplex PCR; TCRdb's copy has only in-frame clones and lacks some. Of approximately 500,000 clones in the sample, around 96% are singletons; the top ten hold 0.055% to 0.075%. The source material was naive CD4+ T cells sorted from blood. Receptors originate from a woman between 25 and 40 years old in good health. Both conserved end residues are part of each CDR3. Each record gives: D gene, J gene, clone size, V gene, CDR3 protein, CDR3 DNA. The D gene is left open where the match is weak. Size is stated for part of the rows, as once, few or many counts, or as a class when the clone is expanded.

TRBD1 | TRBJ2-7 | NA | TRBV28 | CASSSGQGAYEQYF | TGTGCCAGCAGTTCGGGACAGGGGGCTTACGAGCAGTACTTC
NA | TRBJ2-3 | once | TRBV27 | CATSRAGQNTDTQYF | TGTGCCACCTCCCGGGCAGGACAGAACACAGATACGCAGTATTTT
NA | TRBJ2-7 | few | TRBV9 | CASSVLGEQYF | TGTGCCAGCAGTGTCCTTGGGGAGCAGTACTTC
NA | TRBJ2-2 | once | TRBV27 | CASTPGSSWGELFF | TGTGCCAGCACCCCCGGGTCCTCGTGGGGGGAGCTGTTTTTT
TRBD1 | TRBJ1-4 | NA | TRBV5-1 | CASSLRQGAGNEKLFF | TGCGCCAGCAGCTTGAGACAGGGGGCTGGTAATGAAAAACTGTTTTTT
NA | TRBJ2-7 | NA | TRBV6-1 | CASSEPTIPPYEQYF | TGTGCCAGCAGTGAGCCGACTATCCCGCCCTACGAGCAGTACTTC
NA | TRBJ2-7 | once | TRBV5-1 | CASSLGGGGEIYEQYF | TGCGCCAGCAGCTTGGGTGGAGGGGGCGAAATCTACGAGCAGTACTTC
TRBD1 | TRBJ2-7 | NA | TRBV4-1 | CASSQGGQGIYEQYF | TGCGCCAGCAGCCAAGGGGGACAGGGTATCTACGAGCAGTACTTC
TRBD2 | TRBJ2-3 | NA | TRBV5-4 | CASSFGGLATSTDTQYF | TGTGCCAGCAGCTTCGGGGGACTAGCGACAAGCACAGATACGCAGTATTTT
NA | TRBJ2-7 | NA | TRBV5-1 | CASSFDRPRSGEQYF | TGCGCCAGCAGCTTTGACAGACCCAGGTCGGGCGAGCAGTACTTC
NA | TRBJ2-7 | NA | TRBV27 | CASSFRTGLYEQYF | TGTGCCAGCAGTTTCCGAACAGGGCTTTACGAGCAGTACTTC
NA | TRBJ2-7 | NA | TRBV7-2 | CASSLNRKQYF | TGTGCCAGCAGCTTAAACAGGAAGCAGTACTTC
NA | TRBJ2-3 | once | TRBV19 | CASRDEQVNYGTDTQYF | TGTGCCAGTAGAGACGAACAGGTTAATTACGGCACAGATACGCAGTATTTT
TRBD2 | TRBJ2-3 | NA | TRBV28 | CASSRMILAGVLDTQYF | TGTGCCAGCAGCCGAATGATACTAGCGGGAGTTTTGGATACGCAGTATTTT
TRBD1 | TRBJ1-5 | NA | TRBV6-1 | CASREDRGRYQPQHF | TGTGCCAGCAGAGAGGACAGGGGCCGTTACCAGCCCCAGCATTTT
NA | TRBJ2-5 | NA | TRBV28 | CASSLYRRDSETQYF | TGTGCCAGCAGTTTGTACAGGCGGGACTCCGAGACCCAGTACTTC
NA | TRBJ2-7 | NA | TRBV7-6 | CASSLLSGSLPYEQYF | TGTGCCAGCAGCCTGCTTAGTGGCAGCTTGCCCTACGAGCAGTACTTC
NA | TRBJ2-6 | NA | TRBV2 | CASGQGGPGANVLTF | TGTGCCAGCGGGCAGGGCGGACCTGGGGCCAACGTCCTGACTTTC
NA | TRBJ1-1 | NA | TRBV19 | CASILSPGEGEAFF | TGTGCCAGTATCCTCAGCCCGGGGGAGGGTGAAGCTTTCTTT
TRBD1 | TRBJ1-1 | NA | TRBV6-6 | CASRDRVNTEAFF | TGTGCCAGCAGGGACAGGGTCAACACTGAAGCTTTCTTT
NA | TRBJ1-4 | NA | TRBV9 | CASSVGRIGNPTNEKLFF | TGTGCCAGCAGCGTCGGACGAATTGGAAATCCAACTAATGAAAAACTGTTTTTT
TRBD2 | TRBJ2-4 | NA | TRBV7-8 | CASSRASGGVPPYF | TGTGCCAGCAGCCGAGCTAGCGGCGGAGTCCCACCCTACTTC